This entry lists 22 T cell receptor beta chains sequenced from one sample in a study of OX40 agonist ivuxolimab in advanced cancers. TCRdb's table, derived via immunoSEQ multiplex PCR, lists solely in-frame clones and lacks some. The repertoire has some 110,000 clones, roughly 93% of them found once; the top ten carry 0.15% to 0.16%. The sequenced sample was CD4+ or CD8+ T cells sorted from blood, obtained in a trial of the OX40 agonist ivuxolimab. Receptor source: an adult with an advanced solid tumor such as melanoma, head and neck, liver or kidney cancer.

This chain uses TRBV7-7 with TRBJ2-7; D might be TRBD1 (5 bases). The CDR3 runs to 14 residues. CDR1 and CDR2 (germline): SSHAT, FNYEAQ (reference sequence). V lost 0 bases, J lost 4 bases, and 10 bases lay in between. The CDR3 DNA is TGTGCCAGCAGCTTAGCGGGCGACAGTTACGAGCAGTACTTC. Its translation: CASSLAGDSYEQYF.

This clone came up once. The CDR3 coding sequence is TGTGCCAGTAGTATAGTGGGGGGACAGGGAACCGGGGAGCTGTTTTTT. Amino acid sequence: CASSIVGGQGTGELFF. The chain employs TRBV19 and TRBJ2-2, with 9 positions matching TRBD1. The CDR3 loop spans 16 amino acids. CDR1 LNHDA and CDR2 SQIVND come from the germline V gene (reference sequence). The trim removed 1 base at V and 5 bases at J, leaving 5 bases unmatched. The full variable domain, with the rest looked up from reference TRBV19 and TRBJ2-2, is DGGITQSPKYLFRKEGQNVTLSCEQNLNHDAMYWYRQDPGQGLRLIYYSQIVNDFQKGDIAEGYSVSREKKESFPLTVTSAQKNPTAFYLCASSIVGGQGTGELFFGEGSRLTVL.

The J gene is TRBJ1-2, the V gene TRBV18; the match to TRBD1 covers 8 bases. Germline CDR1 and CDR2: KGHSH and LQKENI. The junction had 12 bases not matched to a gene; V was cut back by 6 bases and J by 3 bases. The length of the CDR3 is 16 residues. CDR3 sequence (DNA): TGTGCCAGCTCGCCGGGACAGGTCTCGCTGTACTATGGCTACACCTTC. Amino acids: CASSPGQVSLYYGYTF. The variable domain in full, with the rest retrieved from reference TRBV18 and TRBJ1-2, is NAGVMQNPRHLVRRRGQEARLRCSPMKGHSHVYWYRQLPEEGLKFMVYLQKENIIDESGMPKERFSAEFPKEGPSILRIQQVVRGDSAAYFCASSPGQVSLYYGYTFGSGTRLTVV.

The rearrangement uses TRBV5-1 and TRBJ2-7; no clear D gene. Germline V gives CDR1 SGHRS, CDR2 YFSETQ. The CDR3 runs 15 residues. Deletions cut 2 bases from V and 3 bases from J, with 15 bases between. The CDR3 is CASSFAATPIYEQYF. The CDR3 nucleotides are TGCGCCAGCAGCTTTGCGGCCACCCCAATCTACGAGCAGTACTTC.

The chain combines TRBV19 with TRBJ1-1; TRBD1 matches at 9 bases. The trim removed 3 bases at V and 1 base at J, leaving 3 bases unmatched. The CDR3 runs to 15 residues. Per germline, CDR1 LNHDA and CDR2 SQIVND (reference sequence). The CDR3 DNA sequence: TGTGCCAGTAGTATGCGACAGGGGGGGAACACTGAAGCTTTCTTT. This translates into CASSMRQGGNTEAFF.

The V call is TRBV20-1, the J call TRBJ2-7; no clear D gene. The CDR3 is 11 amino acids. In germline, CDR1 is DFQATT, CDR2 SNEGSKA (reference sequence). V was clipped by 5 bases and J by 4 bases, with 9 bases between them. This CDR3 is CSAPSSYEQYF. Written as DNA, the CDR3 is TGCAGTGCTCCTTCCTCTTACGAGCAGTACTTC.

This clone was found a few times. This rearrangement joins TRBV9 to TRBJ2-1; TRBD2 matches 7 bases. This CDR3 is 15 amino acids long. V was pared by 0 bases and J by 7 bases, with 7 bases of the junction left unmatched. Germline lookup yields CDR1 SGDLS and CDR2 YYNGEE. In DNA form, the CDR3 reads TGTGCCAGCAGCGTAGGGGCCGGGGGGAGTAATGAGCAGTTCTTC. This sequence encodes CASSVGAGGSNEQFF.

The chain combines TRBV19 with TRBJ2-3, with D uncertain. The V end was cut by 4 bases, the J end by 2 bases, with 16 bases between. Looked up from germline, CDR1 is LNHDA and CDR2 is SQIVND (reference sequence). The CDR3 has 16 residues. CDR3 nucleotide sequence: TGTGCCAGTAGTACCCACCCGGGTGGGCTCACAGATACGCAGTATTTT. Protein sequence: CASSTHPGGLTDTQYF.

In DNA form, the CDR3 reads TGTGCCAGCAGCTTTCGGACCTCGGGGCCAGATTACGAGCAGTACTTC. Its translation: CASSFRTSGPDYEQYF. The chain combines TRBV5-6 with TRBJ2-7; D may match TRBD1 or TRBD2 (5 bases each). CDR1 is SGHDT and CDR2 is YYEEEE in the germline V gene. This CDR3 comprises 16 residues. V lost 2 bases and J lost 4, with 19 bases in between.

The J gene is TRBJ2-3, the V gene TRBV7-6, with no clear D. V lost 3 bases and J 1 base, leaving 14 bases between the germline ends. The CDR3 runs 16 residues. CDR1 is SGHVS and CDR2 is FNYEAQ in the germline V gene. The CDR3 bases are TGTGCCAGCAGCTTTGCTTTAACTTCGGGCACAGATACGCAGTATTTT. Amino acid sequence: CASSFALTSGTDTQYF.

V and J are TRBV7-2 and TRBJ1-2; 12 bases agree with TRBD1. The CDR3 loop spans 17 amino acids. Per the germline V gene, CDR1 is SGHTA and CDR2 is FQGNSA. The trim removed 4 bases at V and 0 bases at J, leaving 6 bases unmatched. The CDR3 coding sequence is TGTGCCAGCAGCTACTCGGGACAGGGGGCTGCTAACTATGGCTACACCTTC. Translation: CASSYSGQGAANYGYTF.

The chain links TRBV6-1 to TRBJ1-1; TRBD1 is a possible D gene (6 bases). Germline V gene sequence: CDR1 MNHNS, CDR2 SASEGT. This CDR3 is 15 amino acids long. V was clipped by 7 bases and J by 0 bases, with 15 bases between them. CDR3 DNA: TGTGCCAGCACCATACAGGGAAACATGAACACTGAAGCTTTCTTT. Amino acid sequence: CASTIQGNMNTEAFF.

This chain joins TRBV7-6 and TRBJ1-2; no clear D gene. The V gene's germline CDR1 is SGHVS and CDR2 FNYEAQ. The ends were cut back, 2 bases at V and 5 bases at J, with 12 bases in the middle. The length of the CDR3 is 14 residues. CDR3 nucleotides: TGTGCCAGCAGCTTAACCTCAGGAGGGTATGGCTACACCTTC. Translation gives CASSLTSGGYGYTF.

This chain connects TRBV27 to TRBJ2-1; D remains ambiguous. The CDR3 extends over 15 amino acids. Germline-derived CDR1 and CDR2 are MNHEY and SMNVEV (reference sequence). V lost 0 bases and J lost 4, with 10 bases in between. The CDR3, as DNA: TGTGCCAGCAGTTTATCGAGCCAGTCGTACAATGAGCAGTTCTTC. This sequence encodes CASSLSSQSYNEQFF.

The rearrangement joins TRBV28 to TRBJ1-4, with D possibly matching TRBD1 (6 bases). The CDR3 is 17 residues long. Germline loops: CDR1 MDHEN, CDR2 SYDVKM. V shed 3 bases and J shed 12 bases, with 26 bases lying between them. The CDR3 DNA is TGTGCCAGCAGTTTTAAGGTTTCCCCAGGGGCGAAGGGGGAACTGTTTTTT. Translating gives CASSFKVSPGAKGELFF.

V and J are TRBV9 and TRBJ1-1; weak D call: TRBD1 (6 bases). Germline CDR1 is SGDLS and CDR2 is YYNGEE. Trimming stripped 0 bases from V and 4 bases from J, with 13 bases between. There are 15 residues in the CDR3. In DNA form, the CDR3 reads TGTGCCAGCAGCGTAGCAGCAGGGGAGTTCACTGAAGCTTTCTTT. Its protein product is CASSVAAGEFTEAFF.

This chain joins TRBV28 and TRBJ2-1; possibly TRBD2 for D (5 bases). This CDR3 contains 15 residues. V lost 6 bases and J lost 2, with 14 bases in between. Germline values: CDR1 MDHEN, CDR2 SYDVKM. CDR3 in amino acids: CASRPPGGPYNEQFF. DNA for the CDR3: TGTGCCAGCAGACCCCCTGGCGGGCCCTACAATGAGCAGTTCTTC. The full variable domain, completed using reference TRBV28 and TRBJ2-1, is DVKVTQSSRYLVKRTGEKVFLECVQDMDHENMFWYRQDPGLGLRLIYFSYDVKMKEKGDIPEGYSVSREKKERFSLILESASTNQTSMYLCASRPPGGPYNEQFFGPGTRLTVL.

The rearrangement uses TRBV6-6 and TRBJ1-4, with a possible D match to TRBD1 (5 bases). In germline, CDR1 is MNHNY, CDR2 SVGAGI (reference sequence). CDR3 length: 14 residues. V lost 4 bases and J lost 5, with 11 bases in between. The CDR3 protein is CASSFSGANEKLFF. As DNA, the CDR3 is TGTGCCAGCAGTTTTAGCGGGGCCAATGAAAAACTGTTTTTT.

The V and J genes are TRBV19 and TRBJ1-1; D unresolved. CDR3 length: 15 residues. CDR1 is LNHDA, CDR2 SQIVND, per germline (reference sequence). Between the trimmed V and J ends, which lost 5 bases and 5 bases, there was a span of 18 bases. The CDR3 loop is CASSPADLSGTEAFF. The CDR3 DNA is TGTGCCAGTAGTCCCGCGGACCTCTCGGGGACTGAAGCTTTCTTT. Drawing the rest from reference TRBV19 and TRBJ1-1, the complete variable domain is DGGITQSPKYLFRKEGQNVTLSCEQNLNHDAMYWYRQDPGQGLRLIYYSQIVNDFQKGDIAEGYSVSREKKESFPLTVTSAQKNPTAFYLCASSPADLSGTEAFFGQGTRLTVV.

This chain uses TRBV9 with TRBJ2-2; D is unclear. V lost 4 bases and J 8 bases, leaving 27 bases between the germline ends. This CDR3 contains 18 residues. The germline V gene has CDR1 SGDLS and CDR2 YYNGEE. CDR3 sequence: CASSPRRNSIVLRGELFF. Here the CDR3 DNA reads TGTGCCAGCAGCCCCCGAAGAAATAGCATTGTCCTGAGAGGGGAGCTGTTTTTT.

The chain carries TRBV7-2 and TRBJ2-7; D unresolved. The germline gives CDR1 SGHTA, CDR2 FQGNSA. CDR3 size: 12 residues. The V gene lost 1 base and the J gene lost 6 bases, with 7 bases spanning the gap. DNA of the CDR3: TGTGCCAGCAGCTTAGTGGGAAGCGAGCAGTACTTC. It specifies CASSLVGSEQYF. Looking up the rest from reference TRBV7-2 and TRBJ2-7 gives the full variable domain: GAGVSQSPSNKVTEKGKDVELRCDPISGHTALYWYRQSLGQGLEFLIYFQGNSAPDKSGLPSDRFSAERTGGSVSTLTIQRTQQEDSAVYLCASSLVGSEQYFGPGTRLTVT.

The CDR3 DNA is TGTGCCAGCAGTGCCCTGGACAGTAACTATGGCTACACCTTC. It yields the protein CASSALDSNYGYTF. The chain combines TRBV6-1 with TRBJ1-2; D might be TRBD1 (6 bases). The V gene's germline CDR1 is MNHNS and CDR2 SASEGT. Trimming removed 4 bases at V and 1 base at J, with 10 bases between. This CDR3 spans 14 amino acids.